Each of the 23 T cell receptor beta chains below was sequenced from the same sample in a study of T cells in narcolepsy. The protocol was immunoSEQ multiplex PCR, while the TCRdb copy is restricted to in-frame clones and leaves out a portion. Of around 34,000 clones listed, roughly 79% are singletons. Sequencing was performed on memory (CD45RA-) CD4+ T cells from blood. Receptor source: a human donor in good health.

The chain recombines TRBV9 with TRBJ2-3; D unresolved. The CDR3 runs to 15 residues. Germline CDR1 SGDLS, CDR2 YYNGEE. The ends were cut back, 0 bases at V and 0 bases at J, with 8 bases in the middle. As DNA, the CDR3 is TGTGCCAGCAGCGTAGTTGCGGCTAGCACAGATACGCAGTATTTT. Protein sequence: CASSVVAASTDTQYF.

This clone was seen a handful of times. The chain is built from TRBV6-1 and TRBJ2-7; 9 bases agree with TRBD1. The J segment lost 4 bases and the V segment lost 5 bases, leaving 6 bases of the junction unmatched. Germline V gives CDR1 MNHNS, CDR2 SASEGT. The CDR3 is 14 amino acids. CDR3 sequence (DNA): TGTGCCAGCAGTTATGGGACAGGGTTTTACGAGCAGTACTTC. Protein sequence: CASSYGTGFYEQYF.

J is TRBJ1-1 and V is TRBV14; perhaps TRBD1 as D (5 bases). Germline V lookup: CDR1 SGHDN, CDR2 FVKESK. Trimming removed 0 bases at V and 4 bases at J, with 12 bases between. CDR3 size: 15 residues. DNA for the CDR3: TGTGCCAGCAGCCAAGATCCCGCAGGGTTCACTGAAGCTTTCTTT. It encodes CASSQDPAGFTEAFF.

The chain joins TRBV19 to TRBJ2-3; weak D call: TRBD1 (6 bases). The V gene lost 5 bases and the J gene lost 6 bases, with 12 bases spanning the gap. CDR1 LNHDA and CDR2 SQIVND come from the germline V gene (reference sequence). This CDR3 has 13 amino acids. This chain's CDR3 is CASSPGRGDTQYF. The CDR3 DNA sequence: TGTGCCAGTAGTCCGGGCAGGGGCGATACGCAGTATTTT.

The rearrangement uses TRBV7-9 and TRBJ1-2; D possibly corresponds to TRBD1 (5 bases). The CDR3 length is 13 residues. The V gene lost 5 bases and the J gene lost 8 bases, with 15 bases spanning the gap. Germline assignment: CDR1 SEHNR and CDR2 FQNEAQ (reference sequence). The CDR3 nucleotides are TGTGCCAGCAGCCAACTACAGGATAGCGGCTACACCTTC. This encodes CASSQLQDSGYTF.

The table lists this clone with a few counts. The rearrangement links TRBV5-6 to TRBJ1-5, with D maybe TRBD1 (5 bases). The CDR3 totals 14 residues. The V gene lost 4 bases and the J gene lost 2 bases, with 10 bases spanning the gap. Germline-derived CDR1 and CDR2 are SGHDT and YYEEEE. CDR3 loop: CASSEGSGNQPQHF. CDR3 DNA: TGTGCCAGCAGCGAGGGGTCTGGCAATCAGCCCCAGCATTTT. The complete variable domain, with remaining parts taken from reference TRBV5-6 and TRBJ1-5, reads DAGVTQSPTHLIKTRGQQVTLRCSPKSGHDTVSWYQQALGQGPQFIFQYYEEEERQRGNFPDRFSGHQFPNYSSELNVNALLLGDSALYLCASSEGSGNQPQHFGDGTRLSIL.

The gene calls are TRBV2 and TRBJ2-5; D unresolved. The end of the DNA aligns better with TRBJ2-7, so the J call may be wrong. Germline loops: CDR1 SNHLY, CDR2 FYNNEI. The CDR3 spans 13 residues. This CDR3 is CASSVNPSYEQYF. CDR3 DNA: TGTGCCAGCAGTGTAAACCCCTCCTACGAGCAGTACTTC.

The chain combines TRBV25-1 with TRBJ2-7; D unclear. Trimming took off 6 bases at V and 4 bases at J, with 10 bases between the two ends. CDR1 and CDR2 (germline): MGHDK, SYGVNS. The CDR3 extends over 12 amino acids. The CDR3 nucleotides read TGTGCCAGCAGCGCAGGTGAATACGAGCAGTACTTC. It yields the protein CASSAGEYEQYF.

The gene calls are TRBV29-1 and TRBJ2-6, with a possible D match to TRBD1 (5 bases). The CDR3 sequence is 16 residues long. The germline CDR1 and CDR2 sequences are SQVTM and ANQGSEA. V dropped 2 bases and J dropped 0 bases, with 11 bases sitting between them. The CDR3 DNA reads TGCAGCGTTGAAACGGACATCAACTCTGGGGCCAACGTCCTGACTTTC. This sequence encodes CSVETDINSGANVLTF.

This chain connects TRBV11-2 to TRBJ2-4; D could derive from TRBD1 or TRBD2 (5 bases each). Germline lookup yields CDR1 SGHAT and CDR2 FQNNGV. V lost 10 bases and J lost 0, with 13 bases in between. The CDR3 sequence is 14 residues long. The CDR3 sequence: CAIKERGAKNIQYF. Written as DNA, the CDR3 is TGTGCCATCAAGGAGAGGGGAGCCAAAAACATTCAGTACTTC. Filled out from reference TRBV11-2 and TRBJ2-4, the complete variable domain reads EAGVAQSPRYKIIEKRQSVAFWCNPISGHATLYWYQQILGQGPKLLIQFQNNGVVDDSQLPKDRFSAERLKGVDSTLKIQPAKLEDSAVYLCAIKERGAKNIQYFGAGTRLSVL.

This clone was recorded once. V and J are TRBV5-1 and TRBJ1-2; 7 nucleotides agree with TRBD1. CDR1 and CDR2 from the germline V gene are SGHRS and YFSETQ. V gave up 4 bases and J gave up 1 base; unmatched junction bases: 4. The CDR3 is made up of 14 amino acids. The CDR3 DNA reads as TGCGCCAGCAGCAGGACAGGCGGTAACTATGGCTACACCTTC. This gives the protein CASSRTGGNYGYTF. The full variable domain, its missing parts supplied by reference TRBV5-1 and TRBJ1-2, is KAGVTQTPRYLIKTRGQQVTLSCSPISGHRSVSWYQQTPGQGLQFLFEYFSETQRNKGNFPGRFSGRQFSNSRSEMNVSTLELGDSALYLCASSRTGGNYGYTFGSGTRLTVV.

The chain joins TRBV5-6 to TRBJ2-2, with D perhaps matching TRBD1 (6 bases). CDR3 length: 13 residues. V gave up 5 bases and J gave up 5 bases, with 10 bases separating them. The germline V gene has CDR1 SGHDT and CDR2 YYEEEE. In nucleotides, the CDR3 is TGTGCCAGCAGAGCCCAGGGGACCGGGGAGCTGTTTTTT. Its translation: CASRAQGTGELFF.

The CDR3 is CASSFGRDYNEQFF. The CDR3 DNA reads as TGTGCCAGCAGCTTTGGGCGGGACTACAATGAGCAGTTCTTC. The gene calls are TRBV7-9 and TRBJ2-1; TRBD2 is a possible D gene (6 bases). CDR1 and CDR2 from the germline V gene are SEHNR and FQNEAQ (reference sequence). V was pared by 3 bases and J by 3 bases, with 9 bases between. The CDR3 covers 14 residues. Full variable domain (missing parts from reference TRBV7-9 and TRBJ2-1): DTGVSQNPRHKITKRGQNVTFRCDPISEHNRLYWYRQTLGQGPEFLTYFQNEAQLEKSRLLSDRFSAERPKGSFSTLEIQRTEQGDSAMYLCASSFGRDYNEQFFGPGTRLTVL.

This chain joins TRBV6-1 and TRBJ1-6, with D perhaps matching TRBD1 (6 bases). The CDR3 length is 14 residues. The germline V and J ends were trimmed by 8 bases and 7 bases, with 15 bases remaining between them. The germline V gene encodes CDR1 MNHNS and CDR2 SASEGT. The CDR3 spells CASLSDSLNSPLHF. The CDR3 DNA reads TGTGCCAGCCTATCGGACAGCCTAAATTCACCCCTCCACTTT.

The chain uses TRBV2 and TRBJ2-7; D is undetermined. Germline V gene data show CDR1 as SNHLY and CDR2 as FYNNEI. V lost 4 bases, J lost 3 bases, and 10 bases lay in between. The CDR3 is 13 residues long. The CDR3 reads CASSVGGYYEQYF. The CDR3 DNA reads TGTGCCAGCAGTGTAGGTGGATACTACGAGCAGTACTTC. The complete variable domain, with remaining parts taken from reference TRBV2 and TRBJ2-7, reads EPEVTQTPSHQVTQMGQEVILRCVPISNHLYFYWYRQILGQKVEFLVSFYNNEISEKSEIFDDQFSVERPDGSNFTLKIRSTKLEDSAMYFCASSVGGYYEQYFGPGTRLTVT.

Only one count was recorded for this clone. The J gene is TRBJ2-5, the V gene TRBV6-1, with TRBD1 matching over 8 bases. The J call may not be correct, given that the DNA end is closer to TRBJ2-7. The CDR3 runs to 14 residues. Germline V gene sequence: CDR1 MNHNS, CDR2 SASEGT. The CDR3 DNA follows: TGTGCCAGCAGAATTCGACAGGGGTACTACGAGCAGTACTTC. Translation: CASRIRQGYYEQYF.

The V call is TRBV11-2, the J call TRBJ2-1; D not certain. Trimming removed 4 bases from V and 8 bases from J, with 12 bases in between. Germline CDR1 SGHAT, CDR2 FQNNGV. The CDR3 is 13 amino acids. CDR3 sequence: CASSSVRMYEQFF. For the CDR3, the DNA is TGTGCCAGCAGCTCCGTGAGGATGTATGAGCAGTTCTTC.

This chain joins TRBV10-3 and TRBJ2-1, with 7 bases matching TRBD1. J was trimmed by 4 bases and V by 6 bases; bases with no gene match: 3. Germline V CDR1 and CDR2: ENHRY, SYGVKD. The CDR3 totals 13 residues. The CDR3 spells CAIRGTVYNEQFF. The CDR3, as DNA: TGTGCCATCAGGGGGACAGTTTACAATGAGCAGTTCTTC.

The V gene is TRBV5-5, the J gene TRBJ1-1; D is uncertain. V lost 0 bases, J lost 1 base, and 13 bases lay in between. CDR1 is SGHKS, CDR2 YYEKEE, per germline (reference sequence). This CDR3 spans 16 amino acids. The CDR3 spells CASSLDLGLKNTEAFF. In DNA, the CDR3 is TGTGCCAGCAGCTTGGATCTCGGCCTAAAGAACACTGAAGCTTTCTTT.

The chain links TRBV27 to TRBJ2-7; the D gene is possibly TRBD1 (6 bases). This CDR3 spans 13 amino acids. The germline gives CDR1 MNHEY, CDR2 SMNVEV (reference sequence). V gave up 6 bases and J gave up 3 bases, with 12 bases separating them. This CDR3 is CASRPKQGYEQYF. The CDR3 bases are TGTGCCAGCAGGCCAAAACAGGGCTACGAGCAGTACTTC.

This chain connects TRBV6-1 to TRBJ1-2; D gene uncertain. V was pared by 2 bases and J by 7 bases, with 14 bases between. The CDR3 covers 14 residues. Per germline, CDR1 MNHNS and CDR2 SASEGT. The CDR3: CASSEQLGGSGYTF. CDR3 DNA: TGTGCCAGCAGTGAACAGCTAGGAGGTAGTGGCTACACCTTC.

This clone has just a few counts. The chain uses TRBV5-4 and TRBJ2-6; TRBD2 matches at 14 bases. CDR1 and CDR2 (germline): SGHNT, YYREEE (reference sequence). This CDR3 is 20 amino acids long. Trimming cost V 4 bases and J 0 bases; bases outside gene matches: 9. The CDR3 here is CASSRPGLAGDLSGANVLTF. CDR3 nucleotides: TGTGCCAGCAGCAGACCGGGACTAGCGGGAGACCTCTCTGGGGCCAACGTCCTGACTTTC. The whole variable domain, remainder taken from reference TRBV5-4 and TRBJ2-6, is ETGVTQSPTHLIKTRGQQVTLRCSSQSGHNTVSWYQQALGQGPQFIFQYYREEENGRGNFPPRFSGLQFPNYSSELNVNALELDDSALYLCASSRPGLAGDLSGANVLTFGAGSRLTVL.

The V and J genes are TRBV19 and TRBJ1-1; D remains unclear. CDR1 and CDR2 from the germline V gene are LNHDA and SQIVND (reference sequence). V was pared by 5 bases and J by 3 bases, with 16 bases between. This CDR3 has 15 amino acids. The CDR3, as DNA: TGTGCCAGTAGTCGTTTAGGCGACCCTGACACTGAAGCTTTCTTT. Protein: CASSRLGDPDTEAFF.